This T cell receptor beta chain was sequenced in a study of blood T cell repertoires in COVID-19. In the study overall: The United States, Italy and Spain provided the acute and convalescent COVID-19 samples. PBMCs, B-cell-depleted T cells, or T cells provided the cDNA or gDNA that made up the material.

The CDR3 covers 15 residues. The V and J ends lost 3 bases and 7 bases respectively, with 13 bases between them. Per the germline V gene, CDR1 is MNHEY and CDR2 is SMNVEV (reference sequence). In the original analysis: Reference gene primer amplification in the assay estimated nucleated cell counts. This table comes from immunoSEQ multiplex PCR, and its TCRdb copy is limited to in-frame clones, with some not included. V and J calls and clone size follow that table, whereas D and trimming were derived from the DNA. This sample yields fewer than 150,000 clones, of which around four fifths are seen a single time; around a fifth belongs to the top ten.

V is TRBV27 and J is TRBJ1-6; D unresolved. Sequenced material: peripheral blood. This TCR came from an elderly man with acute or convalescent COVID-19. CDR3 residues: CASSFFPRANSPLHF. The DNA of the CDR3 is TGTGCCAGCAGTTTTTTCCCAAGAGCAAATTCACCCCTCCACTTT.